The T cell receptor (beta chain) under discussion was sequenced for a study of blood T cell repertoires in COVID-19 (dated by TCRdb to 2018 to 2021). In terms of the full investigation: Collaborator samples came from the United States, Italy and Spain and covered acute and convalescent phases of COVID-19. The prospective study material was composed of cDNA or gDNA derived from T cells, B-cell-depleted T cells, or PBMCs. Subjects who had been exposed to COVID-19, were actively infected with it, or had recovered from it provided the deeply sampled blood TCRbeta repertoires that made up the dataset. A freely available public database, intended as a resource for researchers studying the immune response to SARS-CoV-2, is where the repertoires were released. The samples were drawn from the first 160 participants of the ongoing ImmuneRACE study and from roughly 1,300 subjects provided by 6 global collaborators. Nearly every sample came with metadata listing a de-identified subject ID, COVID-19 status, age in years and sex. Where HLA class I and class II types were available, the types were taken from metadata supplied by the sample provider, not from assay-based typing.

Each collaborating institution followed its own protocols to collect whole blood in K2EDTA tubes. For TCRbeta analysis, collaborators shipped samples in one of three forms: frozen whole blood, isolated PBMCs, or DNA extracted from either of those sample types. To note about this clone: Its antigen is currently not known. No much larger clone exists at a distance of one base, and base qualities are not known.

TCRbeta CDR3 regions were amplified from genomic DNA by means of the immunoSEQ Assay, a bias-controlled multiplex PCR. The study's processing was this. The number of nucleated cells in each sample was estimated by amplification of reference gene primers within the assay. To quantify the absolute abundance of each unique TCRbeta CDR3 rearrangement, sequence reads were collapsed and filtered. For each sample, productive Simpson clonality was calculated by taking the square root of Simpson's diversity index across productive rearrangements. Not all clones reach the TCRdb copy of this immuneACCESS table, which keeps in-frame sequences only. Checked studies attribute under half of the gap to unresolved V genes and leave the rest unexplained. Clone size and the V and J calls come from that table; the DNA yielded D and trimming. Present in this sample are about 260,000 clones, roughly 86% of which were seen just once. Approximately 4% of the sample is in the top ten clones.

The CDR3 numbers 13 residues from cysteine through phenylalanine. Only CDR3 DNA is held: 39 bases, read in frame from base 1. CDR1 and CDR2 are drawn from the germline V gene: SQVTM, ANQGSEA. V is clipped by 0 bases and J by 1 base, and the sequence between their germline boundaries is 6 bases long. Points the paper makes about the study in general: How much clinical and demographic metadata was included differed by source and by participant, and the metadata was provided uncurated.

The chain joins TRBV29-1 to TRBJ2-5; a tentative D call is TRBD2 (5 bases match). Sequenced material: peripheral blood. The source is a man younger than 35 with active or convalescent COVID-19. The CDR3 region has the sequence CSVEERVQETQYF. The sequence in DNA is TGCAGCGTTGAAGAGCGGGTCCAAGAGACCCAGTACTTC.